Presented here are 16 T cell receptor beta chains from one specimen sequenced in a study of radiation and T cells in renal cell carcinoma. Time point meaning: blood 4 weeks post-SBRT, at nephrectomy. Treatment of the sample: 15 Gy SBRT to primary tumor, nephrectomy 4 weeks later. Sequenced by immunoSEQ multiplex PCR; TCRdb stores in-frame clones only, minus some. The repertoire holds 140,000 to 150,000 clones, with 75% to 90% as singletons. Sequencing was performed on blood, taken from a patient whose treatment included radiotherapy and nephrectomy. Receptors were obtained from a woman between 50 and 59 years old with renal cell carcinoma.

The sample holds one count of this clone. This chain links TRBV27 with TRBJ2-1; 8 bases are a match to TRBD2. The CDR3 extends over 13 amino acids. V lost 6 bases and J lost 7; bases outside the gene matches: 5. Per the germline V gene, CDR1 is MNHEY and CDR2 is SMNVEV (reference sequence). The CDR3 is CASSRAGVNEQFF. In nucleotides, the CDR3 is TGTGCCAGCAGCAGAGCGGGAGTTAATGAGCAGTTCTTC.

In nucleotides, the CDR3 is TGCAGCGTTGACGTGGATGGCACCGGGGAGCTGTTTTTT. Protein: CSVDVDGTGELFF. The chain carries TRBV29-1 and TRBJ2-2; no clear D gene. The CDR3 length is 13 residues. The V gene's germline CDR1 is SQVTM and CDR2 ANQGSEA. The V end lost 3 bases, the J end lost 4 bases, and 9 bases lay between the germline ends.

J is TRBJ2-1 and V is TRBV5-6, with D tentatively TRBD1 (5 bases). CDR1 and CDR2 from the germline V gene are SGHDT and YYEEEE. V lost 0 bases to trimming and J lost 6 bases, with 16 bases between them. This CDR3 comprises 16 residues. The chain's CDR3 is CASSLVVQGWGNEQFF. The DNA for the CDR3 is TGTGCCAGCAGCTTGGTGGTGCAGGGTTGGGGCAATGAGCAGTTCTTC. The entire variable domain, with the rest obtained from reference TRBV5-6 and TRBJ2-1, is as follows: DAGVTQSPTHLIKTRGQQVTLRCSPKSGHDTVSWYQQALGQGPQFIFQYYEEEERQRGNFPDRFSGHQFPNYSSELNVNALLLGDSALYLCASSLVVQGWGNEQFFGPGTRLTVL.

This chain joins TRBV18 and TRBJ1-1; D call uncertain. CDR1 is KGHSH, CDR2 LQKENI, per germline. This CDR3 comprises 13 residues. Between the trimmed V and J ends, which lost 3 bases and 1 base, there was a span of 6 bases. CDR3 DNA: TGTGCCAGCTCACCCGTCACGAACACTGAAGCTTTCTTT. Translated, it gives CASSPVTNTEAFF.

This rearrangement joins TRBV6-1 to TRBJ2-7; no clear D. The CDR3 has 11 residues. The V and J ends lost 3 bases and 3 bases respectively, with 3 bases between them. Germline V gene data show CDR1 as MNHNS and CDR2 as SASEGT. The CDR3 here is CASSEYYEQYF. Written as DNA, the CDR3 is TGTGCCAGCAGTGAGTACTACGAGCAGTACTTC.

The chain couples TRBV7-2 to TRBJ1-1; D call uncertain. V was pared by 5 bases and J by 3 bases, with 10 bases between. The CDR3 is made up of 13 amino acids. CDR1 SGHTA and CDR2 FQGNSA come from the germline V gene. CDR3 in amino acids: CASSLTRDTEAFF. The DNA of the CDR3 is TGTGCCAGCAGCCTGACCCGGGACACTGAAGCTTTCTTT. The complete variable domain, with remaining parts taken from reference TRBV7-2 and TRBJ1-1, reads GAGVSQSPSNKVTEKGKDVELRCDPISGHTALYWYRQSLGQGLEFLIYFQGNSAPDKSGLPSDRFSAERTGGSVSTLTIQRTQQEDSAVYLCASSLTRDTEAFFGQGTRLTVV.

This chain's CDR3 is CASTPRTGVETQYF. The CDR3 nucleotides are TGTGCCAGCACCCCGCGGACAGGGGTGGAGACCCAGTACTTC. The chain combines TRBV5-4 with TRBJ2-5; 9 nucleotides align to TRBD1. CDR1 and CDR2 from the germline V gene are SGHNT and YYREEE (reference sequence). The CDR3 spans 14 residues. V dropped 6 bases and J dropped 5; count of bases not matched to a gene: 8.

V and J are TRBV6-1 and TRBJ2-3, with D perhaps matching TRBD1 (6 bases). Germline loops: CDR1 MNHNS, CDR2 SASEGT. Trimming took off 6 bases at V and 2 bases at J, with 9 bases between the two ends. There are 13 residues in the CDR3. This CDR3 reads CASRGQNTDTQYF. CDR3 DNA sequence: TGTGCCAGCAGAGGACAGAACACAGATACGCAGTATTTT.

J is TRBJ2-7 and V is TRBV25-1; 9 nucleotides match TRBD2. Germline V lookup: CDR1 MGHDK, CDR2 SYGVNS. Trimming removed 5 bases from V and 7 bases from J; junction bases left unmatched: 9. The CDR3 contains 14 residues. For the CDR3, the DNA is TGTGCCAGCAGTCCTAGCGGGACTGCGAGGGAGCAGTACTTC. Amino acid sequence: CASSPSGTAREQYF.

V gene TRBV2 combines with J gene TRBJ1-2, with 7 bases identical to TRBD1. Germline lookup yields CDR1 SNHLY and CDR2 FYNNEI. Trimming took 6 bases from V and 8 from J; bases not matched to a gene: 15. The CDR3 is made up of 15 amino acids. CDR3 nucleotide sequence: TGTGCCAGCAGAGGTACCACAGGGGAGGTAGGCGGCTACACCTTC. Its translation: CASRGTTGEVGGYTF.

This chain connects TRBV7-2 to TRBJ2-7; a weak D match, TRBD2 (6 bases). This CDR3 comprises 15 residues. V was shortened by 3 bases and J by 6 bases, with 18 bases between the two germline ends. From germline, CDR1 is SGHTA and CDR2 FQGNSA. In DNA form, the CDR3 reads TGTGCCAGCAGCTTTAGCGGAGACGGCCGACTCGAGCAGTACTTC. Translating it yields CASSFSGDGRLEQYF.

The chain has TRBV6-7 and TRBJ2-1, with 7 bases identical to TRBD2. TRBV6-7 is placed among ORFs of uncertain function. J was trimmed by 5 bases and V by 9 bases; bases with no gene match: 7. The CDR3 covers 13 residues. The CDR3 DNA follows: TGTGCCAGGCGGGGACTACCCCACAATGAGCAGTTCTTC. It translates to CARRGLPHNEQFF.

The CDR3 nucleotides are TGTGCCAGCAGCCTGGGGAGGCGCGACTTACACGGGGAGCTGTTTTTT. Protein product: CASSLGRRDLHGELFF. V and J are TRBV5-4 and TRBJ2-2; D is possibly TRBD2 (6 bases). Looked up from germline, CDR1 is SGHNT and CDR2 is YYREEE (reference sequence). V lost 4 bases, J lost 7 bases, and 20 bases lay in between. CDR3 length: 16 residues.

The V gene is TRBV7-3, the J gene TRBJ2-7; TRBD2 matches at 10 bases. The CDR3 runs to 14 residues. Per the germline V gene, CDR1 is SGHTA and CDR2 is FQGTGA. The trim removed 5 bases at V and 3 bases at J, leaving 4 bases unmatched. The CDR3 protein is CASSLTSGDYEQYF. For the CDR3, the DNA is TGTGCCAGCAGCCTCACTAGCGGGGACTACGAGCAGTACTTC.

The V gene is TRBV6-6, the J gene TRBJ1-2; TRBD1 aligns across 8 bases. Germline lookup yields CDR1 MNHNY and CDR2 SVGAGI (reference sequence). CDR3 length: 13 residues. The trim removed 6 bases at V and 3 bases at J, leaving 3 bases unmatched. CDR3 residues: CASRVDRDYGYTF. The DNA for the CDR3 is TGTGCCAGCAGGGTGGACAGGGACTATGGCTACACCTTC.

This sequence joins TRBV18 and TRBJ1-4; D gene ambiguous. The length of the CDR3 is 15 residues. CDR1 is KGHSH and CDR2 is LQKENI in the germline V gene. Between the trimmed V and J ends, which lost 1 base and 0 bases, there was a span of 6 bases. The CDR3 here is CASSPLGSTNEKLFF. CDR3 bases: TGTGCCAGCTCACCACTAGGTTCAACTAATGAAAAACTGTTTTTT.